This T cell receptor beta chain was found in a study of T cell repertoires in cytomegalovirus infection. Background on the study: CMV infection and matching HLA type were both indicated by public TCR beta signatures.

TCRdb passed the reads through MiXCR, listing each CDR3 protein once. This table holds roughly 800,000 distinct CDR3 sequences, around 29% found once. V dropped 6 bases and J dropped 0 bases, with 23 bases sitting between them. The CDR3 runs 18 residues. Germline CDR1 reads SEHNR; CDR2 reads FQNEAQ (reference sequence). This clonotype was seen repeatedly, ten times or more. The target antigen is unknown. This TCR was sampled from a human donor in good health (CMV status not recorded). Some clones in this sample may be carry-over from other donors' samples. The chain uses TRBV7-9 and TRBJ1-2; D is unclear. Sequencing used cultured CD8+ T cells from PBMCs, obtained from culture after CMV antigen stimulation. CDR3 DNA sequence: TGTGCCAGCAGACCTCCGGAGGGAAGAGTTGGGTCTAACTATGGCTACACCTTC. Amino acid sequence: CASRPPEGRVGSNYGYTF.